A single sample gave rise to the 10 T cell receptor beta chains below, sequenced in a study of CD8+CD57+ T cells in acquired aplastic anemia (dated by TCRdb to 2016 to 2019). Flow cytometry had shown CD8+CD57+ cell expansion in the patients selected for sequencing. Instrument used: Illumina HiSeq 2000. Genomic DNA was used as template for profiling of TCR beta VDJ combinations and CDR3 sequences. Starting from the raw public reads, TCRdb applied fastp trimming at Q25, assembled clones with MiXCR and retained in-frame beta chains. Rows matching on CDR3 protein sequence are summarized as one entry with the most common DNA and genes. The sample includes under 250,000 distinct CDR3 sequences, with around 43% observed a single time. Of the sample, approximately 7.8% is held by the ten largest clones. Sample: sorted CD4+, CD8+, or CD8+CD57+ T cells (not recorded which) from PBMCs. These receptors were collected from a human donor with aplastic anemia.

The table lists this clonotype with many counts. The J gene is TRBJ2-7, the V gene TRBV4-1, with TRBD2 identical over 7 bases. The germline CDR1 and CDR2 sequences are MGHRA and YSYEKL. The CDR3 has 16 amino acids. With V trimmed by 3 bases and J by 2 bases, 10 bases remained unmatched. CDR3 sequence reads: CASSHTWLAETYEQYF. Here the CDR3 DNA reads TGCGCCAGCAGCCATACCTGGCTAGCGGAGACCTACGAGCAGTACTTC.

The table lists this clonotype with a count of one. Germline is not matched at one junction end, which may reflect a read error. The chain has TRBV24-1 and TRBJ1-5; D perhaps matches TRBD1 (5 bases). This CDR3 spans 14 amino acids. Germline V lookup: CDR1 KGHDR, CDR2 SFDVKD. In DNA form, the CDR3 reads TGTGCCAGCAGCGGCGGACAAGAAAATCGGCCCCAGCATTTT. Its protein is CASSGGQENRPQHF.

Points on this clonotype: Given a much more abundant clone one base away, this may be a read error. CDR3 loop: CASSLMGGYTF. The CDR3 region has the DNA TGCGCCAGCAGCTTGATGGGAGGCTACACCTTC. The chain couples TRBV5-1 to TRBJ1-2, with D unclear. CDR1 is SGHRS and CDR2 is YFSETQ in the germline V gene. This CDR3 region has 11 residues. V lost 1 base and J lost 8, with 6 bases in between.

This chain's CDR3 is CSARDGLTYEQYF. In DNA form, the CDR3 reads TGCAGTGCTAGAGATGGACTCACCTACGAGCAGTACTTC. The chain links TRBV20-1 to TRBJ2-7, with D possibly being TRBD2 (5 bases). CDR1 and CDR2 (germline): DFQATT, SNEGSKA (reference sequence). The CDR3 is 13 residues long. Between the trimmed V and J ends, which lost 0 bases and 2 bases, there was a span of 8 bases.

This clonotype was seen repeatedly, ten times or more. The chain's CDR3 is CASSIRGQGANQPQHF. For the CDR3, the DNA is TGTGCCAGTAGTATCCGGGGACAGGGGGCGAATCAGCCCCAGCATTTT. J is TRBJ1-5 and V is TRBV19, with 12 nucleotides matching TRBD1. The CDR3 runs to 16 residues. Germline CDR1 LNHDA, CDR2 SQIVND (reference sequence). With 3 bases clipped from V and 4 bases from J, the junction kept 4 bases outside the gene matches.

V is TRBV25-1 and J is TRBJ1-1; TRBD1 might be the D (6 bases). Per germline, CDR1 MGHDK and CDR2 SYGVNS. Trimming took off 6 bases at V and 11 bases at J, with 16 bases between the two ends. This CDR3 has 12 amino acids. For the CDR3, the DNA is TGTGCCAGCAGGGACCGGGGGCGCTCGGCTTTCTTT. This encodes CASRDRGRSAFF. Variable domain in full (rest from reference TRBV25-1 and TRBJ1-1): EADIYQTPRYLVIGTGKKITLECSQTMGHDKMYWYQQDPGMELHLIHYSYGVNSTEKGDLSSESTVSRIRTEHFPLTLESARPSHTSQYLCASRDRGRSAFFGQGTRLTVV.

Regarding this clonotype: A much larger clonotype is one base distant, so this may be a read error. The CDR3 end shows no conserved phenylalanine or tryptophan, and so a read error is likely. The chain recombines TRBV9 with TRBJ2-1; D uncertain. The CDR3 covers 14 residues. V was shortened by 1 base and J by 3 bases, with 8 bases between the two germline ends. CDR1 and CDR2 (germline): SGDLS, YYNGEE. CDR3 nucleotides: TGTGCCAGCAGCGTAACGGCCGACTACAATGAGCAGTTCCTT. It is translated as CASSVTADYNEQFL.

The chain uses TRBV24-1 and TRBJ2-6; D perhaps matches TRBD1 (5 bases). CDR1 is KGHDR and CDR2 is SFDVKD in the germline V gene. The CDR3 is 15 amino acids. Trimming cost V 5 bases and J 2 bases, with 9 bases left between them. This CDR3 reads CATSVKGAGANVLTF. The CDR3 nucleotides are TGTGCCACCAGTGTAAAAGGGGCTGGGGCCAACGTCCTGACTTTC.

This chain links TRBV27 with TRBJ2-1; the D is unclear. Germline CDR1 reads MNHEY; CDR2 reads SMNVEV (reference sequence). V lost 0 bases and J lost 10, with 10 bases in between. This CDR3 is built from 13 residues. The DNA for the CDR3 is TGTGCCAGCAGTTTATCGTTCGTGCGCGAGCAGTTCTTC. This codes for CASSLSFVREQFF.

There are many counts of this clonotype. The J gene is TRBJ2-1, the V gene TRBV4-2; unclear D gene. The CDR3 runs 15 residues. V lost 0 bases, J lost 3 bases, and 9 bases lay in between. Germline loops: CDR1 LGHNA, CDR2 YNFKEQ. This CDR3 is CASSQDLLLYNEQFF. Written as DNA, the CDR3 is TGTGCCAGCAGCCAAGATCTGCTCCTCTACAATGAGCAGTTCTTC.